The clone carrying this T cell receptor (beta chain) has at least ten counts. Its specificity is not known. The data belong to a study of T cell repertoires in cytomegalovirus infection. Looking at the study overall: CMV epitopes used comprised recently identified HLA-C-restricted ones and well-studied HLA-B-restricted ones. Both CMV infection and a matching HLA type were indicated by public TCR beta signatures. General study results and limits: HLA-C-restricted CMV clonotypes gave the most frequent clonotype in two of eight donors.

Trimming removed 3 bases from V and 8 bases from J, with 19 bases in between. Germline CDR1 and CDR2: SGHVS and FNYEAQ. The length of the CDR3 is 15 residues. TCRdb re-derived calls from the reads in MiXCR, one entry per CDR3 protein. The sample includes 86,000 or so distinct CDR3 sequences, 24% of them seen just once. The J gene is TRBJ1-2, the V gene TRBV7-6, with D possibly being TRBD1 (6 bases). The sample was CD8+ T cells from cultured PBMCs, taken from culture after CMV antigen stimulation. The TCR comes from a human donor in good health (CMV status not recorded). Some clones in this sample may be carry-over from other donors' samples. The CDR3 nucleotides read TGTGCCAGCAGCTTGAAAATACAGGGATCGGAGGGCTACACCTTC. As protein: CASSLKIQGSEGYTF.